These T cell receptor beta chains were read from a single sample in a study of identical twins. TCRdb ran MiXCR on the 5' RACE reads and lists one entry per CDR3 protein. The data show around 480,000 distinct CDR3 sequences, approximately 14% seen once. In addition, the sample was reused for a study of yellow fever vaccine responses in identical twins.

Sequencing used CD4+ T cells sorted from blood. These receptors originate from a woman aged 18-35 years in good health. CDR3s include the opening cysteine and the closing phenylalanine or tryptophan. A D gene is named only where the DNA matches it firmly. Clone size, where shown, is once, few, many, or a class for clones that have expanded.

d_gene	abundance	v_gene	j_gene	CDR3nt	CDR3aa
-	few	TRBV4-3	TRBJ2-1	TGCGCCAGCAGCCAAGATAGACTACCCTCCTACAATGAGCAGTTCTTC	CASSQDRLPSYNEQFF
TRBD2	-	TRBV6-1	TRBJ2-1	TGTGCCAGCAATCTAGCGGCCATACACAATGAGCAGTTCTTC	CASNLAAIHNEQFF
-	few	TRBV20-1	TRBJ2-4	TGCAGTGCTGGAACCCACAAGAAAAACATTCAGTACTTC	CSAGTHKKNIQYF
-	-	TRBV10-3	TRBJ2-3	TGTGCCATCGGCCAGTCGGATACGCAGTATTTT	CAIGQSDTQYF
-	few	TRBV12-3/TRBV12-4	TRBJ1-6	TGTGCCAGCAGTTTAGCAGGGGCGGATTCACCCCTCCACTTT	CASSLAGADSPLHF
TRBD1	few	TRBV7-8	TRBJ2-3	TGTGCCAGCAGCTCCCTTGGGACAGGGTGGGCAGATACGCAGTATTTT	CASSSLGTGWADTQYF
-	few	TRBV4-2	TRBJ2-5	TGTGCCAGCAGCCAAGGGACAAAAGAGACCCAGTACTTC	CASSQGTKETQYF
-	-	TRBV5-5	TRBJ2-1	TGTGCCAGCAGCTTGGATTGGTCTGTCAGTGTTGAGCGGTTCTTC	CASSLDWSVSVERFF
-	-	TRBV20-1	TRBJ2-2	TGCAGTGCTAGAGATCGCCCGGGTTTGGACACCGGGGAGCTGTTTTTT	CSARDRPGLDTGELFF
-	-	TRBV7-2	TRBJ2-7	TGTGCCAGCAGAGCGACAACGACAGTAGGATACGAGCAGTACTTC	CASRATTTVGYEQYF